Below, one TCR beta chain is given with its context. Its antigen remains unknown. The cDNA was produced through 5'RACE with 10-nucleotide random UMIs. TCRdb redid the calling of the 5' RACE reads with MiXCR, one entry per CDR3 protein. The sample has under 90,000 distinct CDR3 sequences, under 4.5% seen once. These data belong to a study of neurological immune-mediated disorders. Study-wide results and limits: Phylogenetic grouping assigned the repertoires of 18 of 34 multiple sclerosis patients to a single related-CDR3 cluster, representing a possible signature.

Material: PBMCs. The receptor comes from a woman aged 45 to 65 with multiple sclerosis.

The CDR3 sequence is CASSPREGLYNEQFF. As DNA, the CDR3 is TGTGCCAGCTCACCTCGGGAGGGCCTCTACAATGAGCAGTTCTTC. The rearrangement links TRBV18 to TRBJ2-1; 8 positions match TRBD2. J was trimmed by 3 bases and V by 3 bases; bases with no gene match: 4. Germline V gives CDR1 KGHSH, CDR2 LQKENI. The CDR3 covers 15 residues.